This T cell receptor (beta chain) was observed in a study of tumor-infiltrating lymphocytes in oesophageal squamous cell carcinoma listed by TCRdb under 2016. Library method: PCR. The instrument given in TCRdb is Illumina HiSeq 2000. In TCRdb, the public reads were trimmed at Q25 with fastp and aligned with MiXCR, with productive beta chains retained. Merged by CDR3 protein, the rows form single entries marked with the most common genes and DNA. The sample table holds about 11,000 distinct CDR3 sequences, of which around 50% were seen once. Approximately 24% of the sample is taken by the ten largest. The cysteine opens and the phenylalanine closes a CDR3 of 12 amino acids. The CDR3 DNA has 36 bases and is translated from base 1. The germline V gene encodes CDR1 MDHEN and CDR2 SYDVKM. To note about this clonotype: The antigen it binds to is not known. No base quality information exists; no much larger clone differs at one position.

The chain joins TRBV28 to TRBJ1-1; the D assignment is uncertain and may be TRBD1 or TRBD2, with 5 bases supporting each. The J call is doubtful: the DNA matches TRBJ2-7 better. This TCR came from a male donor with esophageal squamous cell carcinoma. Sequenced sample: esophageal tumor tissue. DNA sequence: TGTGCCAGCAGTGGGGGATTCTACGAGCAGTACTTC. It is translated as CASSGGFYEQYF.